This T cell receptor (beta chain) comes out of a study of shared clonotypes between healthy human individuals. Study summary: For every donor, three CD4 naive, three CD4 memory, two CD8 naive and one CD8 memory plates were used.

Overall study results and limits: Clonotypes that were shared across a handful of donors made up around 5% of naive CD4 clonotypes. Generation probability values for non-shared clonotypes were lower than those for clonotypes shared by all four donors.

A word on this clone: Its antigen is not identified.

Naive CD8 cells comprised CD45RO-negative, CCR7-positively selected cells, excluding terminally differentiated effector memory CD45RA+ cells. The healthy adult donors were HIV-negative and reported no recent acute infections or vaccinations. The data were produced by immunoSEQ multiplex PCR, yet TCRdb's version contains in-frame clones alone and is incomplete. Of more than 2 million clones in the sample, 90% to 95% were seen once. The TCR originated in a man between 18 and 29 years old in good health. Some clones in this sample may be carry-over from other donors' samples. The source material was naive CD8+ T cells from PBMCs.

CDR3 amino acids: CATSPLSSTDTQYF. The CDR3 bases are TGTGCCACCAGCCCTTTGAGTAGCACAGATACGCAGTATTTT. The V and J genes are TRBV15 and TRBJ2-3; D is unresolved. Trimming took off 5 bases at V and 0 bases at J, with 9 bases between the two ends. From germline, CDR1 is LNHNV and CDR2 YYDKDF (reference sequence). The CDR3 is made up of 14 amino acids.